The 32 T cell receptor beta chains below were found in one sample sequenced in a study of blood T cell repertoires in COVID-19 (TCRdb year 2020). The receptor library was made with the immunoSEQ multiplex PCR assay. Not all clones reach the TCRdb copy of this immuneACCESS table, which keeps in-frame sequences only. Checked studies attribute under half of the gap to unresolved V genes and leave the rest unexplained. The sample data list about 43,000 clones, and approximately 90% of these were observed just once. The top ten clonotypes cover roughly 15% of the sample. Specimen: peripheral blood. Receptors were obtained from a man aged 55 to 70 with active COVID-19.

The chain recombines TRBV9 with TRBJ2-1; 7 bases agree with TRBD1. V shed 1 base and J 4 bases; nucleotides not matched to a gene: 8. This CDR3 has 16 residues. Per germline, CDR1 SGDLS and CDR2 YYNGEE. The CDR3 is CASSVYGTGAYNEQFF. The CDR3 coding sequence is TGTGCCAGCAGCGTATATGGAACAGGGGCGTACAATGAGCAGTTCTTC.

V gene TRBV9 combines with J gene TRBJ2-7; TRBD1 agrees at 9 bases. This CDR3 contains 14 residues. The V segment lost 2 bases and the J segment 2 bases; nucleotides outside the gene matches: 2. Germline V gives CDR1 SGDLS, CDR2 YYNGEE. The DNA for the CDR3 is TGTGCCAGCAGCGTGGGGACAGGGACCTACGAGCAGTACTTC. This translates into CASSVGTGTYEQYF. Full variable domain (remainder filled in from reference TRBV9 and TRBJ2-7): DSGVTQTPKHLITATGQRVTLRCSPRSGDLSVYWYQQSLDQGLQFLIQYYNGEERAKGNILERFSAQQFPDLHSELNLSSLELGDSALYFCASSVGTGTYEQYFGPGTRLTVT.

The gene calls are TRBV9 and TRBJ1-3; TRBD1 matches 10 bases. CDR1 and CDR2 (germline): SGDLS, YYNGEE. This CDR3 comprises 16 residues. V shed 2 bases and J 3 bases; nucleotides not matched to a gene: 5. The CDR3 DNA is TGTGCCAGCAGCGTGACAGGGGGCGCAGGTGGAAACACCATATATTTT. Residues: CASSVTGGAGGNTIYF.

The CDR3, as DNA: TGTGCCAGCAGCCAAGATCCTAGCGGGAACACAGATACGCAGTATTTT. This sequence encodes CASSQDPSGNTDTQYF. The V call is TRBV3-1 (or the pseudogene TRBV3-2), the J call TRBJ2-3; 9 bases line up with TRBD2. Losses at the gene ends were 0 bases for V and 2 bases for J; bases not matched to a gene: 3. Germline loops: CDR1 LGHDT, CDR2 YNNKEL (reference sequence). The length of the CDR3 is 16 residues.

This sequence joins TRBV3-1 (or the pseudogene TRBV3-2) and TRBJ2-1, with D perhaps matching TRBD2 (5 bases). Trimming took 7 bases from V and 5 from J, leaving 21 bases between them. The V gene's germline CDR1 is LGHDT and CDR2 YNNKEL (reference sequence). CDR3 length: 16 amino acids. The DNA of the CDR3 is TGTGCCAGCACCTGTATCGATAGGACCGGGAACAATGAGCAGTTCTTC. It yields the protein CASTCIDRTGNNEQFF.

The chain links TRBV19 to TRBJ1-1, with D possibly TRBD1 on 5 matching bases. Trimming pared 3 bases from V and 10 bases from J, leaving 18 bases between. The CDR3 extends over 14 amino acids. CDR1 is LNHDA, CDR2 SQIVND, per germline (reference sequence). CDR3 DNA: TGTGCCAGTAGTATGGACCTCAGGTACCAGGGAGCTTTCTTT. Residues: CASSMDLRYQGAFF.

This clone was observed a few times. The chain recombines TRBV6-5 with TRBJ1-1; 9 bases agree with TRBD1. Germline CDR1 is MNHEY and CDR2 is SVGAGI. Germline trimming cut 4 bases from V and 3 bases from J; bases unmatched to any gene: 6. The CDR3 is 15 residues long. In DNA form, the CDR3 reads TGTGCCAGCAGTTCCTTGACAGGGGGGGACACTGAAGCTTTCTTT. Translation: CASSSLTGGDTEAFF.

The chain links TRBV19 to TRBJ2-2; a possible D gene is TRBD2 (6 bases). With 7 bases removed from V and 8 bases from J, the gap between germline ends came to 17 bases. In germline, CDR1 is LNHDA, CDR2 SQIVND (reference sequence). The CDR3 is 14 residues long. The CDR3 here is CASNDRLEFGELFF. The DNA of the CDR3 is TGTGCCAGTAATGACCGACTAGAGTTTGGGGAGCTGTTTTTT.

J is TRBJ2-7 and V is TRBV6-5; the match to TRBD1 covers 7 bases. The CDR3 runs 16 residues. The germline V gene encodes CDR1 MNHEY and CDR2 SVGAGI. After removal of 2 bases from V and 4 bases from J, the junction contained 11 bases not matched to a gene. The CDR3 loop reads CASSYVLRGQRYEQYF. CDR3 bases: TGTGCCAGCAGTTACGTCTTAAGGGGACAGAGATACGAGCAGTACTTC.

The chain carries TRBV7-3 and TRBJ2-7, with a weak D call TRBD1 (5 bases). In germline, CDR1 is SGHTA, CDR2 FQGTGA. CDR3 length: 14 residues. With 1 base removed from V and 3 bases from J, the gap between germline ends came to 10 bases. The CDR3 spells CASSLMGQGYEQYF. DNA of the CDR3: TGTGCCAGCAGCTTAATGGGCCAGGGCTACGAGCAGTACTTC.

The V call is TRBV7-9, the J call TRBJ2-7, with D hard to call. Germline assignment: CDR1 SEHNR and CDR2 FQNEAQ (reference sequence). V gave up 5 bases and J gave up 0 bases, with 11 bases separating them. CDR3 length: 14 residues. The chain's CDR3 is CASSKRGNSYEQYF. The CDR3 DNA reads as TGTGCCAGCAGCAAAAGAGGTAACTCCTACGAGCAGTACTTC.

The rearrangement uses TRBV11-2 and TRBJ2-7, with 11 bases fitting TRBD2. The CDR3 length is 14 residues. The germline gives CDR1 SGHAT, CDR2 FQNNGV. Losses at the gene ends were 5 bases for V and 7 bases for J; bases not matched to a gene: 7. CDR3 region: CASSIAGGPGEQYF. The CDR3 DNA sequence: TGTGCCAGCAGCATAGCGGGGGGGCCGGGAGAGCAGTACTTC.

The chain uses TRBV2 and TRBJ2-3, with D possibly TRBD2 on 7 matching bases. Germline CDR1 and CDR2: SNHLY and FYNNEI. The CDR3 extends over 16 amino acids. V was cut by 5 bases and J by 4 bases, with 19 bases left in between. For the CDR3, the DNA is TGTGCCAGCAGTTGGGGGCAGGGAGGGTCCGCAGATACGCAGTATTTT. Protein product: CASSWGQGGSADTQYF.

The chain uses TRBV14 and TRBJ2-1; 12 bases fit TRBD2. There are 18 residues in the CDR3. After removal of 3 bases from V and 3 bases from J, the junction contained 9 bases not matched to a gene. Germline V CDR1 and CDR2: SGHDN, FVKESK. The CDR3 DNA reads as TGTGCCAGCAGCCAGCGTAAGACTAGCGGGAGTTTCTACAATGAGCAGTTCTTC. Its protein is CASSQRKTSGSFYNEQFF.

The rearrangement joins TRBV13 to TRBJ1-1; 8 nucleotides agree with TRBD1. CDR1 is PRHDT and CDR2 is FYEKMQ in the germline V gene (reference sequence). Trimming cost V 5 bases and J 4 bases; bases outside gene matches: 6. CDR3 length: 14 residues. The CDR3 DNA reads as TGTGCCAGCAGCGTCAGGGGGCGCGGCACTGAAGCTTTCTTT. Its protein product is CASSVRGRGTEAFF.

This sequence joins TRBV19 and TRBJ2-2; D ambiguous. Germline V gives CDR1 LNHDA, CDR2 SQIVND (reference sequence). Trimming removed 4 bases at V and 1 base at J, with 7 bases between. The CDR3 loop spans 14 amino acids. The CDR3 protein is CASSSGLNTGELFF. CDR3 coding DNA: TGTGCCAGTAGTAGCGGTCTGAACACCGGGGAGCTGTTTTTT.

This clone was recorded once. This chain links TRBV4-2 with TRBJ2-5, with 9 bases that match TRBD2. Germline V gene sequence: CDR1 LGHNA, CDR2 YNFKEQ. The junction had 9 bases not matched to a gene; V was cut back by 3 bases and J by 1 base. This CDR3 comprises 17 residues. The CDR3 bases are TGTGCCAGCAGCCAGTACGGGACTAGCAGGTCCCAAGAGACCCAGTACTTC. Its protein is CASSQYGTSRSQETQYF.

V is TRBV3-1 (or the pseudogene TRBV3-2) and J is TRBJ1-2; D perhaps matches TRBD1 (5 bases). Germline CDR1 LGHDT, CDR2 YNNKEL (reference sequence). This CDR3 spans 17 amino acids. Trimming removed 0 bases at V and 4 bases at J, with 18 bases between. The CDR3 loop reads CASSQERPRSQVYGYTF. The CDR3, as DNA: TGTGCCAGCAGCCAAGAAAGACCCAGATCACAGGTCTATGGCTACACCTTC.

The gene calls are TRBV19 and TRBJ1-6; the D is unclear. Germline CDR1 is LNHDA and CDR2 is SQIVND (reference sequence). The CDR3 has 15 residues. Trimming took 5 bases from V and 13 from J, leaving 21 bases between them. This CDR3 reads CASSPTPTLITPLHF. In DNA, the CDR3 is TGTGCCAGTAGTCCGACCCCGACACTTATCACCCCCCTCCACTTT.

This chain uses TRBV9 with TRBJ2-3, with D perhaps TRBD2 (6 bases). The CDR3 totals 16 residues. V was clipped by 3 bases and J by 4 bases, with 18 bases between them. Germline V gives CDR1 SGDLS, CDR2 YYNGEE. CDR3 DNA sequence: TGTGCCAGCAGCGGCGACTCGCCCTGGGGGGCAGATACGCAGTATTTT. Protein sequence: CASSGDSPWGADTQYF.

This chain uses TRBV11-1 with TRBJ2-1; D gene ambiguous. CDR3 length: 15 amino acids. Germline values: CDR1 SGHAT, CDR2 FQDESV (reference sequence). Trimming took 5 bases from V and 10 from J, leaving 21 bases between them. The CDR3 DNA reads TGTGCCAGCAGCCCCTTGGGCTCCACCGACACAGAGCAGTTCTTC. Protein product: CASSPLGSTDTEQFF.

As regards this clone: Other DNA sequences in the same sample also yield this CDR3. This rearrangement joins TRBV5-1 to TRBJ1-5; D is possibly TRBD1 (5 bases). V lost 1 base and J lost 6, with 14 bases in between. This CDR3 contains 15 residues. The germline V gene encodes CDR1 SGHRS and CDR2 YFSETQ. In DNA form, the CDR3 reads TGCGCCAGCAGCTTGTGGGGGGGTGAGGGTCAGCCCCAGCATTTT. Translation: CASSLWGGEGQPQHF.

This chain connects TRBV29-1 to TRBJ2-1; TRBD2 agrees at 9 bases. This CDR3 is built from 13 residues. V lost 4 bases to trimming and J lost 5 bases; unmatched junction nucleotides: 3. Germline V gene sequence: CDR1 SQVTM, CDR2 ANQGSEA. The CDR3 loop reads CSVGTSAHNEQFF. Here the CDR3 DNA reads TGCAGCGTTGGGACTAGCGCCCACAATGAGCAGTTCTTC.

The CDR3 DNA reads TGTGCCAGCAGCACCGTGGGCGGGGGGGGAGTTCTAAGCTCCTACGAGCAGTACTTC. It translates to CASSTVGGGGVLSSYEQYF. The chain recombines TRBV7-2 with TRBJ2-7; 9 positions match TRBD2. Germline V gene data show CDR1 as SGHTA and CDR2 as FQGNSA. The CDR3 runs 19 residues. V lost 5 bases to trimming and J lost 0 bases; unmatched junction nucleotides: 17.

The gene calls are TRBV19 and TRBJ1-1; 8 nucleotides agree with TRBD1. The V gene's germline CDR1 is LNHDA and CDR2 SQIVND (reference sequence). This CDR3 has 15 amino acids. The junction had 7 bases not matched to a gene; V was cut back by 6 bases and J by 1 base. The CDR3 region has the DNA TGTGCCAGTAGCAGCCAGGGGGCAGGGAACACTGAAGCTTTCTTT. This translates into CASSSQGAGNTEAFF.

The chain has TRBV11-2 and TRBJ2-4; a weak D match, TRBD2 (5 bases). The length of the CDR3 is 17 residues. Germline values: CDR1 SGHAT, CDR2 FQNNGV. Trimming left V 5 bases short and J 0 bases short, with 17 bases between. The CDR3 coding sequence is TGTGCCAGCAGCCGCTACGAGGGAACCATAGCCAAAAACATTCAGTACTTC. It specifies CASSRYEGTIAKNIQYF.

The chain links TRBV9 to TRBJ2-5, with TRBD2 identical over 10 bases. J gave up 5 bases and V 4 bases, and 8 bases lay outside the gene matches. Germline V gene sequence: CDR1 SGDLS, CDR2 YYNGEE. CDR3 length: 15 residues. CDR3 sequence (DNA): TGTGCCAGCAGCCCAACTAGCGGGAACGGGGAGACCCAGTACTTC. This encodes CASSPTSGNGETQYF. Looking up the rest from reference TRBV9 and TRBJ2-5 gives the full variable domain: DSGVTQTPKHLITATGQRVTLRCSPRSGDLSVYWYQQSLDQGLQFLIQYYNGEERAKGNILERFSAQQFPDLHSELNLSSLELGDSALYFCASSPTSGNGETQYFGPGTRLLVL.

The chain carries TRBV29-1 and TRBJ2-3; maybe TRBD2 (5 bases). There are 14 residues in the CDR3. The V gene lost 7 bases and the J gene lost 3 bases, with 17 bases spanning the gap. The germline gives CDR1 SQVTM, CDR2 ANQGSEA. The chain's CDR3 is CSGAIDTGTDTQYF. The CDR3 region has the DNA TGCAGCGGTGCAATTGACACGGGGACAGATACGCAGTATTTT.

The genes are TRBV5-1 and TRBJ2-5; 7 bases are a match to TRBD1. The CDR3 extends over 14 amino acids. J was trimmed by 9 bases and V by 3 bases; bases with no gene match: 11. CDR1 is SGHRS, CDR2 YFSETQ, per germline. CDR3 in amino acids: CASSSGTDRRAQYF. The DNA for the CDR3 is TGCGCCAGCAGCTCCGGGACAGACCGTCGGGCCCAGTACTTC.

The V and J genes are TRBV3-1 (or the pseudogene TRBV3-2) and TRBJ2-1; TRBD2 matches at 10 bases. Germline assignment: CDR1 LGHDT and CDR2 YNNKEL (reference sequence). This CDR3 is 16 amino acids long. The junction had 5 bases not matched to a gene; V was cut back by 4 bases and J by 2 bases. The CDR3 DNA reads TGTGCCAGCAGCCCCCGACTAGCGGGCACCTACAATGAGCAGTTCTTC. Protein sequence: CASSPRLAGTYNEQFF.

V usage is TRBV21-1 and J usage is TRBJ2-7; TRBD2, the table's D call, lacks a check against the DNA. TRBV21-1 is reported as a pseudogene. The CDR3 length is 14 residues. CDR3 loop: CASSIAGEPYEQYF. In nucleotides, the CDR3 is TGTGCCAGCAGCATAGCGGGAGAACCCTACGAGCAGTACTTC.

Regarding this clone: An end of the junction differs from the germline gene, which may be a read error. The rearrangement links TRBV5-1 to TRBJ2-1; 8 bases are a match to TRBD1. From germline, CDR1 is SGHRS and CDR2 YFSETQ. The CDR3 length is 15 residues. CDR3 sequence: CASSAGQGSYNERFF. In DNA, the CDR3 is TGCGCCAGCAGCGCCGGACAGGGCTCCTACAATGAGCGGTTCTTC. The full variable domain, in which reference TRBV5-1 and TRBJ2-1 provide the parts outside the CDR3, is KAGVTQTPRYLIKTRGQQVTLSCSPISGHRSVSWYQQTPGQGLQFLFEYFSETQRNKGNFPGRFSGRQFSNSRSEMNVSTLELGDSALYLCASSAGQGSYNERFFGPGTRLTVL.